The clone carrying this T cell receptor beta chain showed up just a few times. The antigen remains unidentified. This sample is drawn from a study of T-cell reconstitution after alpha-beta-depleted transplantation in children. Overall study findings and caveats: Certain patients had high TCRbeta diversity at day 60, and it came from recipient T cells and thymic progenitors that survived. About two months after transplant, alpha-beta T cells reportedly came from several hundred expanded graft clones. Once a year had passed after transplant, T-cell counts and diversity came mostly from newly produced T cells.

CDR1 and CDR2 from the germline V gene are SGHRS and YFSETQ. Trimming stripped 0 bases from V and 0 bases from J, with 15 bases between. This CDR3 has 17 residues. Unique molecular identifiers were incorporated when the TCRbeta library was constructed. TCRdb passed the PCR reads through MiXCR, listing each CDR3 protein once. The table shows 610,000 or so distinct CDR3 sequences, with 25% to 30% occurring only once. The sample consisted of PBMCs, taken before TCRalphabeta/CD19-depleted stem cell transplant. V gene TRBV5-1 combines with J gene TRBJ1-1; unclear D gene. This receptor was obtained from a boy under two years old with Wiskott-Aldrich syndrome, due to receive a stem cell transplant. The CDR3 sequence is CASSLVHSLIMNTEAFF. DNA for the CDR3: TGCGCCAGCAGCTTGGTCCACTCACTCATCATGAACACTGAAGCTTTCTTT.